The 16 T cell receptor beta chains listed next were all sequenced from one sample in a study of response to subunit inactivated influenza vaccine. MiXCR, run by TCRdb on the RT-PCR reads, gives a single entry per CDR3 protein. In the table there are fewer than 250,000 distinct CDR3 sequences, roughly 14% of which are singletons. The sequencing used CD8+ T cells sorted from PBMCs, collected more than 4 days after vaccination. The receptors stem from a man aged 50 to 59 who received an inactivated influenza vaccine.

This clonotype came up a few times. The rearrangement uses TRBV29-1 and TRBJ2-1; 10 nucleotides agree with TRBD1. Germline V gene data show CDR1 as SQVTM and CDR2 as ANQGSEA. The CDR3 spans 14 residues. With V trimmed by 7 bases and J by 6 bases, 9 bases remained unmatched. The CDR3 is CSAKGTGVINEQFF. The CDR3 DNA sequence: TGCAGCGCTAAAGGGACAGGGGTAATCAATGAGCAGTTCTTC.

This clonotype showed up many times. V and J are TRBV20-1 and TRBJ2-7; 9 bases match TRBD1. This CDR3 contains 17 residues. Germline-derived CDR1 and CDR2 are DFQATT and SNEGSKA (reference sequence). The V segment lost 5 bases and the J segment 3 bases; nucleotides outside the gene matches: 17. CDR3 DNA sequence: TGCAGTGCTTACCTCCCGGGACAGGGTGCTCCAGTCTACGAGCAGTACTTC. It specifies CSAYLPGQGAPVYEQYF.

The genes are TRBV4-2 and TRBJ2-3; TRBD2 agrees at 11 bases. This CDR3 spans 15 amino acids. In germline, CDR1 is LGHNA, CDR2 YNFKEQ. The J segment lost 5 bases and the V segment lost 4 bases, leaving 5 bases of the junction unmatched. The CDR3 loop reads CASSPLTSGVDTQYF. The CDR3 bases are TGTGCCAGCAGCCCCCTGACTAGCGGGGTAGATACGCAGTATTTT.

This CDR3 reads CASSLSGRGVDTQYF. CDR3 nucleotide sequence: TGTGCCAGCAGCCTTAGCGGGAGAGGGGTAGATACGCAGTATTTT. V usage is TRBV7-3 and J usage is TRBJ2-3, with 9 bases fitting TRBD2. CDR1 is SGHTA and CDR2 is FQGTGA in the germline V gene. The CDR3 covers 15 residues. V was pared by 5 bases and J by 5 bases, with 8 bases of the junction left unmatched.

This chain uses TRBV29-1 with TRBJ2-7; the D gene could be TRBD1 or TRBD2 (5 bases each). The CDR3 totals 16 residues. The germline V gene has CDR1 SQVTM and CDR2 ANQGSEA. V lost 1 base and J lost 2, with 18 bases in between. CDR3 residues: CSVEGPRGRGPYEQYF. The CDR3 DNA reads TGCAGCGTTGAAGGCCCCCGGGGAAGGGGCCCCTACGAGCAGTACTTC.

V gene TRBV7-9 combines with J gene TRBJ2-1; D unclear. CDR3 length equals 17 residues. CDR1 and CDR2 (germline): SEHNR, FQNEAQ (reference sequence). Trimming took 5 bases from V and 2 from J, leaving 19 bases between them. CDR3 in DNA: TGTGCCAGCAGCCCACGCGACCCATCAGCCGCCTACAATGAGCAGTTCTTC. Its translation is CASSPRDPSAAYNEQFF.

This clonotype was recorded at least ten times. The V call is TRBV6-2 or TRBV6-3, the J call TRBJ2-7; D call uncertain. V was shortened by 8 bases and J by 7 bases, with 12 bases between the two germline ends. CDR3 length: 11 residues. The germline CDR1 and CDR2 sequences are MNHEY and SVGEGT. CDR3 nucleotides: TGTGCCAGCTCGGACCTGTTAGAGCAGTACTTC. The encoded protein is CASSDLLEQYF.

This clonotype was counted only a few times. V usage is TRBV5-6 and J usage is TRBJ1-1; D is ambiguous. The CDR3 covers 13 residues. Trimming took 0 bases from V and 0 from J, leaving 3 bases between them. Germline values: CDR1 SGHDT, CDR2 YYEEEE. The CDR3 nucleotides are TGTGCCAGCAGCTTGGATGTGAACACTGAAGCTTTCTTT. Translation: CASSLDVNTEAFF.

This clonotype came up many times. The V call is TRBV30, the J call TRBJ1-1; D remains ambiguous. This CDR3 comprises 14 residues. CDR1 is GTSNPN and CDR2 is SVGIG in the germline V gene (reference sequence). With 1 base removed from V and 0 bases from J, the gap between germline ends came to 9 bases. CDR3 DNA: TGTGCCTGGAGTGGTCGCAACATGAACACTGAAGCTTTCTTT. Its protein is CAWSGRNMNTEAFF. The whole variable domain, filled in from reference TRBV30 and TRBJ1-1, reads SQTIHQWPATLVQPVGSPLSLECTVEGTSNPNLYWYRQAAGRGLQLLFYSVGIGQISSEVPQNLSASRPQDRQFILSSKKLLLSDSGFYLCAWSGRNMNTEAFFGQGTRLTVV.

This clonotype was found a few times. The chain recombines TRBV4-3 with TRBJ2-2; tentative D call: TRBD2 (6 bases). The CDR3 runs 16 residues. V dropped 0 bases and J dropped 4 bases, with 12 bases sitting between them. Germline V gene sequence: CDR1 LGHNA, CDR2 YSLEER. CDR3 sequence (DNA): TGCGCCAGCAGCCAAGAATTAGCGGATGCCACCGGGGAGCTGTTTTTT. Protein product: CASSQELADATGELFF.

This clonotype appeared a few times. V usage is TRBV19 and J usage is TRBJ1-1; D might be TRBD1 (6 bases). The germline V and J ends were trimmed by 7 bases and 4 bases, with 13 bases remaining between them. Germline-derived CDR1 and CDR2 are LNHDA and SQIVND (reference sequence). This CDR3 contains 13 residues. CDR3 nucleotide sequence: TGTGCCAGTAAACTCTGGGACACCACTGAAGCTTTCTTT. This encodes CASKLWDTTEAFF.

There are a few counts of this clonotype. The chain combines TRBV4-2 with TRBJ1-5; TRBD1 agrees at 8 bases. CDR3 size: 17 residues. Trimming cost V 0 bases and J 4 bases; bases outside gene matches: 8. The germline CDR1 and CDR2 sequences are LGHNA and YNFKEQ. The CDR3 DNA sequence: TGTGCCAGCAGCCAAGAAGTCGGCAGGGGGCTAAATCAGCCCCAGCATTTT. It encodes CASSQEVGRGLNQPQHF.

This CDR3 reads CASSGGGYNEQFF. DNA of the CDR3: TGTGCCAGCAGCGGGGGGGGGTACAATGAGCAGTTCTTC. This chain connects TRBV7-6 to TRBJ2-1, with 7 bases lining up with TRBD2. The junction had 2 bases not matched to a gene; V was cut back by 5 bases and J by 4 bases. The CDR3 runs to 13 residues. The germline V gene has CDR1 SGHVS and CDR2 FNYEAQ. The full variable domain, completed using reference TRBV7-6 and TRBJ2-1, is GAGVSQSPRYKVTKRGQDVALRCDPISGHVSLYWYRQALGQGPEFLTYFNYEAQQDKSGLPNDRFSAERPEGSISTLTIQRTEQRDSAMYRCASSGGGYNEQFFGPGTRLTVL.

This chain connects TRBV12-3 or TRBV12-4 to TRBJ2-3, with D perhaps matching TRBD2 (7 bases). The CDR3 consists of 14 residues. The V and J ends lost 4 bases and 4 bases respectively, with 12 bases between them. CDR3 protein: CASSYGGPPDTQYF. DNA of the CDR3: TGTGCCAGCAGTTACGGGGGGCCGCCAGATACGCAGTATTTT.

The chain has TRBV28 and TRBJ2-1; D gene ambiguous. This CDR3 has 15 amino acids. Germline-derived CDR1 and CDR2 are MDHEN and SYDVKM. V was pared by 4 bases and J by 0 bases, with 10 bases between. The DNA for the CDR3 is TGTGCCAGCAGTTCCGCACCGAGCTCCTACAATGAGCAGTTCTTC. Translating gives CASSSAPSSYNEQFF. The whole variable domain, remainder taken from reference TRBV28 and TRBJ2-1, is DVKVTQSSRYLVKRTGEKVFLECVQDMDHENMFWYRQDPGLGLRLIYFSYDVKMKEKGDIPEGYSVSREKKERFSLILESASTNQTSMYLCASSSAPSSYNEQFFGPGTRLTVL.

The V gene is TRBV7-2, the J gene TRBJ2-3; D remains ambiguous. Germline CDR1 SGHTA, CDR2 FQGNSA. V was clipped by 2 bases and J by 6 bases, with 15 bases between them. This CDR3 comprises 15 residues. CDR3 nucleotides: TGTGCCAGCAGCTTAAACGGGCTTTTAGTTGATACGCAGTATTTT. Translation: CASSLNGLLVDTQYF.